These T cell receptor beta chains were read from a single sample in a study of blood T cell repertoires in COVID-19. TCRdb's table, derived via immunoSEQ multiplex PCR, lists solely in-frame clones and lacks some. The table lists 40,000 to 55,000 clones, about 88% of them singletons. The specimen was peripheral blood. Source of these receptors: a human donor in a cohort sampled during active COVID-19. The CDR3 runs from the conserved cysteine through the conserved F or W. The order of the fields is J gene, D gene, clone size, V gene, CDR3 DNA, CDR3 protein. A D gene is named only where the DNA matches it firmly. Size values are once, few and many counts, or a class for expanded clones, and some rows have none.

>TRBJ2-1|-|-|TRBV5-1
TGCGCCAGCAGCATCCTTCCCCAGGGCGCCTACAATGAGCAGTTCTTC
CASSILPQGAYNEQFF
>TRBJ2-1|TRBD2|-|TRBV3-1/TRBV3-2
TGTGCCAGCCGGACTAGCGGAGGCAATGAGCAGTTCTTC
CASRTSGGNEQFF
>TRBJ2-7|-|-|TRBV19
TGTGCCAGTAGTATAGCACTCGGACAGCCCGAGCAGTACTTC
CASSIALGQPEQYF
>TRBJ1-4|-|-|TRBV19
TGTGCCAGTAGTCCCCGGAATGAAAAACTGTTTTTT
CASSPRNEKLFF
>TRBJ1-5|-|-|TRBV19
TGTGCCAGTAGTCAACTCGACAGAGCTAGCAATCAGCCCCAGCATTTT
CASSQLDRASNQPQHF
>TRBJ2-7|TRBD1|-|TRBV2
TGTGCCAGCAGTGAAACCCGGGACAGCGTCCACGAGCAGTACTTC
CASSETRDSVHEQYF
>TRBJ1-1|-|once|TRBV4-3
TGCGCCTCCTCGGTTCGGGGGGCTGGCACTGAAGCTTTCTTT
CASSVRGAGTEAFF
>TRBJ2-1|-|-|TRBV19
TGTGCCAGTAGTTGGGGCAGGGGATACAATGAGCAGTTCTTC
CASSWGRGYNEQFF
>TRBJ1-2|TRBD1|-|TRBV7-2
TGTGCCAGCAGCCCGGACAGGGGGCTAGTCTATGGCTACACCTTC
CASSPDRGLVYGYTF
>TRBJ1-6|-|-|TRBV24-1
TGTGCCACCAGTGATCAGGGACTCAGCTCCTATAATTCACCCCTCCACTTT
CATSDQGLSSYNSPLHF
>TRBJ1-2|TRBD1|-|TRBV19
TGTGCCAGTAGTTTGGGACAGCTCTATGGCTACACCTTC
CASSLGQLYGYTF
>TRBJ2-2|TRBD1|-|TRBV27
TGTGCCAGCAGTTTGGGGACAGACTTAACCACCGGGGAGCTGTTTTTT
CASSLGTDLTTGELFF
>TRBJ1-2|-|-|TRBV4-1
TGCGCCAGCAGCCAAGATGCAGACTCCTATGGCTACACCTTC
CASSQDADSYGYTF
>TRBJ2-2|TRBD1|-|TRBV30
TGTGCCTGGAGTACTCCGGGACAGGGGGCTTCCGGGGAGCTGTTTTTT
CAWSTPGQGASGELFF
>TRBJ2-5|TRBD1|-|TRBV5-8
TGTGCCACCCCTAGGGACAGGGGGTTCCAAGAGACCCAGTACTTC
CATPRDRGFQETQYF
>TRBJ1-3|TRBD1|-|TRBV5-1
TGCGCCAGCAGCTCGGGTAGGGGGCCAGGAAACACCATATATTTT
CASSSGRGPGNTIYF
>TRBJ1-1|-|-|TRBV4-1
TGCGCCAGCAGCCATCCATTAGACGGGTATTCGAACACTGAAGCTTTCTTT
CASSHPLDGYSNTEAFF
>TRBJ2-1|-|-|TRBV24-1
TGTGCCACCAGTGATCCAGGGTATGGGGAGCAGTTCTTC
CATSDPGYGEQFF